Here is one T cell receptor (beta chain) with its context. Its antigen is unknown. Sequencing used immunoSEQ version 4 in survey mode. Profiling relied on immunoSEQ multiplex PCR, and the TCRdb table lists in-frame clones only, not all of them. The repertoire has approximately 32,000 clones, roughly 82% of them found once; the top ten carry roughly 18%. This record belongs to a study of persistence of HIV-infected CD4 T cells. Study-wide background: The sample holds CD4+ T cells responsive to CMV or HIV-1 Gag. Median time on suppressive ART was around eight years.

The stimulus was an HIV-1 Gag 15-mer peptide pool, roughly 1 ug/peptide/mL. CD40L/CD69 double-negative CD45RO-high memory CD4+ T cells were collected. Before stimulation, PBMCs underwent CD8+ T cell depletion. Sequences were derived from CD4+ T cells sorted from PBMCs after roughly 18-hour stimulation, sampled from a patient who received antiretroviral therapy. The TCR was taken from an adult woman with HIV who was CMV-seropositive.

CDR3 sequence: CASSLGAGKTRGETQYF. CDR3 coding DNA: TGCGCCAGCAGCTTGGGAGCGGGGAAGACCCGCGGCGAGACCCAGTACTTC. The gene calls are TRBV5-1 and TRBJ2-5; 7 nucleotides align to TRBD2. Germline trimming cut 0 bases from V and 5 bases from J; bases unmatched to any gene: 13. Germline V gives CDR1 SGHRS, CDR2 YFSETQ. This CDR3 spans 17 amino acids.